The 22 T cell receptor beta chains below come from one sample, sequenced in a study of T-cell memory formation after mild COVID-19. Using its own MiXCR run on the 5' RACE reads, TCRdb lists one record per CDR3 protein. The sample shows hundreds of thousands of distinct CDR3 sequences, around 20% of them seen only once. Sequencing was carried out using PBMCs or a T cell subset sorted from them (not recorded which). These receptors came from an adult woman who had mild COVID-19 (a few samples of this study predate the infection). Cell type and time point are not known.

CDR3 loop: CASSFRGLRLDTQYF. CDR3 bases: TGTGCCAGCAGCTTTAGGGGGCTGAGGCTGGATACGCAGTATTTT. The rearrangement joins TRBV11-2 to TRBJ2-3; TRBD1 matches at 7 bases. With V trimmed by 3 bases and J by 6 bases, 9 bases remained unmatched. In germline, CDR1 is SGHAT, CDR2 FQNNGV. The CDR3 totals 15 residues.

The chain links TRBV20-1 to TRBJ2-5; 10 bases are a match to TRBD2. The trim removed 6 bases at V and 5 bases at J, leaving 12 bases unmatched. Germline V gene sequence: CDR1 DFQATT, CDR2 SNEGSKA (reference sequence). CDR3 length: 15 amino acids. The CDR3 spells CSASPLAGVGETQYF. CDR3 nucleotides: TGCAGTGCCTCTCCCCTAGCGGGAGTCGGGGAGACCCAGTACTTC.

This clonotype was seen many times. V gene TRBV7-6 combines with J gene TRBJ1-3; D is uncertain. The CDR3 has 15 amino acids. Germline V CDR1 and CDR2: SGHVS, FNYEAQ. The ends were cut back, 1 base at V and 0 bases at J, with 7 bases in the middle. CDR3 bases: TGTGCCAGCAGCTTAGACCCGAGCTCTGGAAACACCATATATTTT. Residues: CASSLDPSSGNTIYF.

V gene TRBV6-6 combines with J gene TRBJ2-7; 8 bases agree with TRBD1. V dropped 7 bases and J dropped 6; count of bases not matched to a gene: 8. Per the germline V gene, CDR1 is MNHNY and CDR2 is SVGAGI (reference sequence). The CDR3 runs to 13 residues. Written as DNA, the CDR3 is TGTGCCAGCAAGGTTCAGGGGGCTCCCGAGCAGTACTTC. Residues: CASKVQGAPEQYF.

The CDR3 DNA is TGTGCCAGCAGCTCCACAGGCGGGAACATTCAGTACTTC. Translation: CASSSTGGNIQYF. V gene TRBV11-3 combines with J gene TRBJ2-4; D is possibly TRBD1 or TRBD2 (5 bases each). V was cut by 4 bases and J by 7 bases, with 11 bases left in between. This CDR3 comprises 13 residues. CDR1 SGHNT and CDR2 YENEEA come from the germline V gene.

This clonotype has more than one count but fewer than ten. In nucleotides, the CDR3 is TGCAGTGCCAAGCTTATGGACACTGAAGCTTTCTTT. Translating gives CSAKLMDTEAFF. The rearrangement links TRBV20-1 to TRBJ1-1; D is uncertain. CDR3 length: 12 residues. Deletions cut 6 bases from V and 3 bases from J, with 11 bases between. Germline V CDR1 and CDR2: DFQATT, SNEGSKA (reference sequence).

This clonotype was seen a few times. The V gene is TRBV2, the J gene TRBJ2-7; D unresolved. Germline loops: CDR1 SNHLY, CDR2 FYNNEI. Trimming cost V 4 bases and J 2 bases, with 9 bases left between them. The CDR3 sequence is 13 residues long. The CDR3 protein is CASSALVTYEQYF. The CDR3 bases are TGTGCCAGCAGTGCCCTGGTTACCTACGAGCAGTACTTC.

This clonotype has a handful of counts. V gene TRBV4-3 combines with J gene TRBJ2-3, with D tentatively TRBD2 (6 bases). CDR3 length: 16 residues. From germline, CDR1 is LGHNA and CDR2 YSLEER. Trimming left V 1 base short and J 4 bases short, with 15 bases between. CDR3 sequence reads: CASSQGLARAPDTQYF. CDR3 bases: TGCGCCAGCAGCCAAGGGCTAGCGAGAGCCCCAGATACGCAGTATTTT.

This clonotype was seen a few times. This chain uses TRBV25-1 with TRBJ2-3; 7 bases map to TRBD2. CDR3 size: 17 residues. Germline trimming cut 6 bases from V and 2 bases from J; bases unmatched to any gene: 14. Germline CDR1 is MGHDK and CDR2 is SYGVNS. The CDR3 is CASSPQGRGSPTDTQYF. In nucleotides, the CDR3 is TGTGCCAGCAGCCCCCAAGGACGCGGGAGTCCCACAGATACGCAGTATTTT.

The chain combines TRBV11-2 with TRBJ2-3, with a weak D call TRBD2 (5 bases). Germline V lookup: CDR1 SGHAT, CDR2 FQNNGV. The ends were cut back, 7 bases at V and 5 bases at J, with 22 bases in the middle. There are 16 residues in the CDR3. The chain's CDR3 is CASTVLASSAGDTQYF. The CDR3 bases are TGTGCCAGCACCGTTCTAGCATCCAGTGCAGGAGATACGCAGTATTTT.

The table lists this clonotype with a count of one. The junction departs from the called germline gene at one end, perhaps through a read error. The J gene is TRBJ2-7, the V gene TRBV4-2; 11 positions match TRBD2. The germline V gene encodes CDR1 LGHNA and CDR2 YNFKEQ. The CDR3 totals 14 residues. The CDR3 sequence is CASGQEWGLAEPHF. CDR3 DNA: TGTGCCAGCGGCCAGGAATGGGGACTAGCGGAGCCGCACTTC.

V and J are TRBV7-8 and TRBJ2-7; 7 bases align to TRBD2. After removal of 4 bases from V and 5 bases from J, the junction contained 8 bases not matched to a gene. The germline CDR1 and CDR2 sequences are SGHVS and FQNEAQ. This CDR3 has 14 residues. The CDR3 nucleotides read TGTGCCAGCAGCTCAGGACCTGCGGGGGACGAGCAGTACTTC. It is translated as CASSSGPAGDEQYF.

Ten or more counts support this clonotype. The genes are TRBV3-1 and TRBJ2-5, with unresolved D. CDR3 length: 12 amino acids. CDR1 and CDR2 (germline): LGHDT, YNNKEL (reference sequence). Trimming shortened V by 0 bases and J by 5 bases, and 4 bases separated the two germline ends. Here the CDR3 reads CASSQDRETQYF. CDR3 coding DNA: TGTGCCAGCAGCCAAGATCGCGAGACCCAGTACTTC.

This chain links TRBV19 with TRBJ1-4; 9 bases align to TRBD1. With 6 bases clipped from V and 8 bases from J, the junction kept 10 bases outside the gene matches. In germline, CDR1 is LNHDA, CDR2 SQIVND (reference sequence). The CDR3 is 15 residues long. CDR3 sequence: CASRDPGQGNEKLFF. The CDR3 DNA reads as TGTGCCAGTAGGGACCCGGGACAGGGTAACGAAAAACTGTTTTTT.

The sample holds a few counts of this clonotype. The rearrangement joins TRBV3-1 to TRBJ2-5, with no clear D. Per germline, CDR1 LGHDT and CDR2 YNNKEL (reference sequence). V was shortened by 4 bases and J by 1 base, with 10 bases between the two germline ends. The CDR3 sequence is 14 residues long. The CDR3: CASSPSRFQETQYF. In DNA form, the CDR3 reads TGTGCCAGCAGCCCGAGCCGGTTCCAAGAGACCCAGTACTTC.

The rearrangement joins TRBV6-2 or TRBV6-3 to TRBJ2-5; TRBD2 is a possible D gene (5 bases). This CDR3 comprises 13 residues. Germline V gives CDR1 MNHEY, CDR2 SVGEGT. V was shortened by 10 bases and J by 2 bases, with 14 bases between the two germline ends. The CDR3 reads CATGRNGQETQYF. The CDR3 DNA is TGTGCCACTGGGAGAAATGGGCAAGAGACCCAGTACTTC.

This clonotype showed up many times. This chain uses TRBV24-1 with TRBJ2-1; possible D gene TRBD1, 5 bases. Germline values: CDR1 KGHDR, CDR2 SFDVKD. Trimming removed 2 bases from V and 0 bases from J, with 13 bases in between. This CDR3 has 17 residues. This chain's CDR3 is CATSDSQVQSSYNEQFF. The CDR3 region has the DNA TGTGCCACCAGTGATTCACAGGTCCAAAGCTCCTACAATGAGCAGTTCTTC.

This chain links TRBV18 with TRBJ1-5; D not resolved. The V end was cut by 5 bases, the J end by 0 bases, with 14 bases between. The CDR3 runs 16 residues. The germline CDR1 and CDR2 sequences are KGHSH and LQKENI. CDR3 in amino acids: CASSEGAGYSNQPQHF. The CDR3 nucleotides read TGTGCCAGCTCAGAGGGTGCAGGCTATAGCAATCAGCCCCAGCATTTT. Combining the CDR3 with reference TRBV18 and TRBJ1-5 gives the whole variable domain NAGVMQNPRHLVRRRGQEARLRCSPMKGHSHVYWYRQLPEEGLKFMVYLQKENIIDESGMPKERFSAEFPKEGPSILRIQQVVRGDSAAYFCASSEGAGYSNQPQHFGDGTRLSIL.

This clonotype was detected many times. The chain couples TRBV7-2 to TRBJ1-2; D might be TRBD1 (5 bases). The V end lost 1 base, the J end lost 4 bases, and 10 bases lay between the germline ends. This CDR3 is 14 amino acids long. The germline gives CDR1 SGHTA, CDR2 FQGNSA. The CDR3 sequence: CASSLERGPYGYTF. The CDR3 bases are TGTGCCAGCAGCTTAGAGAGGGGACCCTATGGCTACACCTTC. Combining the CDR3 with reference TRBV7-2 and TRBJ1-2 gives the whole variable domain GAGVSQSPSNKVTEKGKDVELRCDPISGHTALYWYRQSLGQGLEFLIYFQGNSAPDKSGLPSDRFSAERTGGSVSTLTIQRTQQEDSAVYLCASSLERGPYGYTFGSGTRLTVV.

The chain combines TRBV7-9 with TRBJ2-7, with a tentative D call TRBD1 (6 bases). The germline CDR1 and CDR2 sequences are SEHNR and FQNEAQ (reference sequence). CDR3 length: 12 residues. Deletions cut 6 bases from V and 6 bases from J, with 12 bases between. CDR3 in amino acids: CASRSGVGEQYF. The CDR3 region has the DNA TGTGCCAGCAGATCAGGGGTAGGCGAGCAGTACTTC.

In its sample, this clonotype was seen a few times. The chain combines TRBV7-9 with TRBJ2-2; 10 bases match TRBD1. Germline lookup yields CDR1 SEHNR and CDR2 FQNEAQ (reference sequence). V was clipped by 10 bases and J by 2 bases; unmatched bases: 4. The CDR3 extends over 14 amino acids. The CDR3: CANRDRGNTGELFF. In DNA form, the CDR3 reads TGTGCCAATAGGGACAGGGGTAACACCGGGGAGCTGTTTTTT.

The rearrangement links TRBV7-3 to TRBJ2-7; D possibly uses TRBD1 or TRBD2 (5 bases each). The CDR3 sequence is 14 residues long. The germline V gene encodes CDR1 SGHTA and CDR2 FQGTGA. V was trimmed by 5 bases and J by 2 bases, leaving 13 bases between them. In DNA form, the CDR3 reads TGTGCCAGCAGCCTATCCGGGGCCCCCTACGAGCAGTACTTC. Translating gives CASSLSGAPYEQYF.